These 12 T cell receptor beta chains share one sample of origin, sequenced in a study of identical twins. TCRdb reprocessed the 5' RACE reads via MiXCR and lists one record per CDR3 protein. The sample includes hundreds of thousands of distinct CDR3 sequences, over 9% of them seen just once. This sample was shared with a second study, whose subject was yellow fever vaccine responses in identical twins.

Source material: PBMCs. The receptors derive from a woman aged 18 to 35 in good health.

This clonotype showed up just a few times. This chain connects TRBV24-1 to TRBJ2-1; the match to TRBD1 covers 9 bases. The V gene end was trimmed by 2 bases and the J gene end by 7 bases; junction bases not matched to a gene: 8. Per the germline V gene, CDR1 is KGHDR and CDR2 is SFDVKD. The CDR3 extends over 16 amino acids. The CDR3 is CATSDSGTGSMNEQFF. The CDR3 nucleotides read TGTGCCACCAGTGATTCCGGGACAGGGTCGATGAATGAGCAGTTCTTC.

There are a few counts of this clonotype. The CDR3, as DNA: TGTGCCAGCAGCCAAGAATGGACTAGCGGGGACTACACAGATACGCAGTATTTT. Its translation is CASSQEWTSGDYTDTQYF. V is TRBV3-1 and J is TRBJ2-3, with TRBD2 identical over 12 bases. The junction had 6 bases not matched to a gene; V was cut back by 0 bases and J by 2 bases. The CDR3 spans 18 residues. CDR1 is LGHDT, CDR2 YNNKEL, per germline (reference sequence).

This clonotype was seen repeatedly, ten times or more. The CDR3 region has the DNA TGTGCCAGCATGGGTATAGGTTCACCCCTCCACTTT. Its protein is CASMGIGSPLHF. V usage is TRBV28 and J usage is TRBJ1-6; D unclear. The CDR3 runs to 12 residues. V was shortened by 7 bases and J by 9 bases, with 10 bases between the two germline ends. Germline CDR1 is MDHEN and CDR2 is SYDVKM.

The chain employs TRBV20-1 and TRBJ2-1; possibly TRBD1 for D (6 bases). CDR1 DFQATT and CDR2 SNEGSKA come from the germline V gene (reference sequence). V was clipped by 4 bases and J by 8 bases, with 9 bases between them. The CDR3 sequence is 11 residues long. CDR3 sequence reads: CSAIQGYEQFF. The CDR3 DNA reads as TGCAGTGCTATACAGGGCTATGAGCAGTTCTTC.

V is TRBV20-1 and J is TRBJ1-2; D is ambiguous. This CDR3 contains 12 residues. V lost 3 bases and J lost 6, with 11 bases in between. From germline, CDR1 is DFQATT and CDR2 SNEGSKA (reference sequence). The CDR3 protein is CSASRGVDGYTF. CDR3 DNA: TGCAGTGCTAGCCGCGGGGTCGATGGCTACACCTTC.

J is TRBJ1-1 and V is TRBV9; TRBD1 matches at 8 bases. The CDR3 covers 16 residues. The germline V gene has CDR1 SGDLS and CDR2 YYNGEE. The V and J ends lost 4 bases and 1 base, in that order; junction bases with no gene match: 9. CDR3 nucleotide sequence: TGTGCCAGCAGCTCAAGGGGGACAGGTTCGAACACTGAAGCTTTCTTT. Encoded protein: CASSSRGTGSNTEAFF.

This clonotype came up many times. CDR3 residues: CASSLSQNTEAFF. CDR3 bases: TGTGCCAGCAGCCTCAGCCAGAACACTGAAGCTTTCTTT. The V call is TRBV12-3 or TRBV12-4, the J call TRBJ1-1; no clear D. Trimming took 6 bases from V and 1 from J, leaving 9 bases between them. The CDR3 runs 13 residues.

This clonotype was observed a handful of times. This sequence joins TRBV7-8 and TRBJ2-5; no clear D. CDR1 and CDR2 (germline): SGHVS, FQNEAQ. Trimming removed 0 bases at V and 1 base at J, with 6 bases between. This CDR3 is 14 amino acids long. The CDR3 DNA sequence: TGTGCCAGCAGCTTAGCTCGCCTCCAAGAGACCCAGTACTTC. Translation gives CASSLARLQETQYF.

Concerning this clonotype: An end of the junction does not agree with germline; a read error may underlie this. This chain links TRBV28 with TRBJ2-1; 10 nucleotides agree with TRBD2. The CDR3 is made up of 15 amino acids. CDR1 and CDR2 (germline): MDHEN, SYDVKM. The CDR3 protein is CSSSPGLAEANEQFF. For the CDR3, the DNA is TGTTCCAGCAGTCCAGGACTAGCGGAAGCTAATGAGCAGTTCTTC.

The chain joins TRBV5-1 to TRBJ1-1; D remains ambiguous. Germline V lookup: CDR1 SGHRS, CDR2 YFSETQ. V lost 0 bases and J lost 0, with 6 bases in between. The CDR3 loop spans 14 amino acids. The CDR3 here is CASSLDLMNTEAFF. The CDR3 DNA follows: TGCGCCAGCAGCTTGGATCTTATGAACACTGAAGCTTTCTTT. Full variable domain (outside the CDR3, taken from reference TRBV5-1 and TRBJ1-1): KAGVTQTPRYLIKTRGQQVTLSCSPISGHRSVSWYQQTPGQGLQFLFEYFSETQRNKGNFPGRFSGRQFSNSRSEMNVSTLELGDSALYLCASSLDLMNTEAFFGQGTRLTVV.

The chain joins TRBV2 to TRBJ1-3, with 10 bases lining up with TRBD1. The ends lost 6 bases at V and 6 bases at J; junction bases unmatched: 5. The CDR3 sequence is 14 residues long. Germline V gene sequence: CDR1 SNHLY, CDR2 FYNNEI. CDR3 sequence reads: CASRTGTGVNTIYF. The CDR3 DNA follows: TGTGCCAGCAGAACCGGGACAGGGGTAAACACCATATATTTT.

The table lists this clonotype with a few counts. This chain joins TRBV5-1 and TRBJ1-2; D might be TRBD1 (6 bases). Germline assignment: CDR1 SGHRS and CDR2 YFSETQ. The CDR3 sequence is 13 residues long. V was pared by 0 bases and J by 8 bases, with 11 bases between. CDR3 coding DNA: TGCGCCAGCAGCTTGGTGCAGGGGAGCGGCTACACCTTC. Protein: CASSLVQGSGYTF.